This TCR beta chain was sequenced during a study of response to subunit inactivated influenza vaccine. Study conclusions and caveats: There was a suggestion from the authors that each seasonal influenza vaccination recruits few new T cells.

TCRdb called the RT-PCR reads again in MiXCR, with one record for every CDR3 protein. The sample holds over 150,000 distinct CDR3 sequences, approximately 11% seen once. The germline gives CDR1 DFQATT, CDR2 SNEGSKA (reference sequence). The CDR3 covers 17 residues. J lost 7 bases, V lost 5 bases, and 17 bases had no gene match. In its sample, this clonotype was seen many times. Its matching antigen is unknown. The chain combines TRBV20-1 with TRBJ2-2, with 9 positions matching TRBD2. Sequencing was performed on non-naive T cells sorted from PBMCs, taken 45 days after vaccination. The source is a man aged 45-65 years who received an inactivated influenza vaccine. CDR3 bases: TGCAGTGCTGAGAAGTCTAGCGGGGATAAGGATGTCGGGGAGCTGTTTTTT. Translation: CSAEKSSGDKDVGELFF.